This T cell receptor (beta chain) comes out of a study of CXCR3-negative and CXCR3-positive naive CD8 T cells (dated by TCRdb to between 2018 and 2021). About the investigation overall: In total, 110 million to 150 million TRB reads were obtained, corresponding to roughly 1.5 +/- 0.3 million reads per library. For the TRBV-TRBJ cluster analysis, the naive subsets came from 5 or 6 donors, while the memory cells came from 3 donors. Diversity and physicochemical repertoire analyses were performed on approximately 10 donors pooled from two independent experiments. What the authors observed across the whole study: Compared with CXCR3-negative naive cells, CXCR3-positive naive cells had TRB CDR3s with higher hydrophobicity (lower Kidera factor 4), lower energy, and higher strength and volume indices. Because surface CD5, which has been linked to self-reactivity in mice, was comparable between naive subsets, TCR interaction strength was also inferred from TRB CDR3 physicochemical properties. Because CXCR3 expression was partially decreased after cryopreservation, freshly isolated PBMCs were used for most assays. Comparably high repertoire diversity was found in both naive subsets, whereas much lower repertoire diversity was found in memory CD8+ T cells. Within the same donor, TRBV-TRBJ usage looked similar between naive CXCR3-negative and CXCR3-positive cells, but memory cells had distinct patterns.

Each CD8+ T cell subset was flow-sorted in triplicate, and 250,000 to 350,000 cells per subset were placed directly into RLT lysis buffer. To keep memory contaminants out, a stringent definition of naive CD8+ T cells was applied: CD45RO-CCR7+CD27+CD95-. Using standard density gradient centrifugation, peripheral blood mononuclear cells were isolated from buffy coats. Naive CXCR3-negative and CXCR3-positive CD8+ T cells were flow-sorted using a FACSAria III. Total RNA was extracted from sorted cells using an RNeasy Mini Kit. Instrument on record: NextSeq 550. The Human TCR Profiling Kit (MiLaboratory) was used to make UMI-labeled 5' RACE TRB cDNA libraries. cDNA synthesis used the entire amount of extracted RNA, and PCR amplification then used the entire amount of cDNA produced. Libraries were prepared in parallel using an identical number of PCR cycles. As for how the authors treated the data: With a minimum of two reads required per UMI, MIGEC and MiXCR pulled out about 53,000 +/- 10,000 unique UMI-labeled TRB cDNA molecules from each library. An average of approximately 40,000 +/- 10,000 functional in-frame TRB CDR3 nucleotide clonotypes without stop codons was found per library. After downsampling to 5000 UMI-labeled TRB molecules per sample, diversity metrics, including normalized Shannon-Wiener and Chao1, were computed in VDJtools. For the central five CDR3 residues, VDJtools calculated physicochemical properties weighted by clonotype size, namely interaction energy, strength, volume and Kidera factor 4. TCRdb reprocessed the sequencing reads and holds a single record per CDR3 protein sequence, with no DNA. The V and J calls come from TCRdb's annotation, not from the publication. This sample's table lists about 5,100 distinct CDR3 sequences. The leading ten clones occupy about 2.5% of the sample.

This clonotype is medium-sized (0.01 to 0.1%) on the basis of its frequency; no count is available. The antigen it recognizes is unknown. The sample comprised naive CXCR3- CD8+ T cells from blood. In the paper's terms, the cell subset or site label means: CD45RO-CCR7+CD27+CD95- naive CD8+ T cells lacking CXCR3 (TNR3-). The sequence derives from a human donor in good health. Some clones in this sample may be carry-over from other donors' samples.

The CDR3 sequence is CSVDRDSSLMNTEAFF. The chain joins TRBV29-1 to TRBJ1-1. Counted from cysteine to phenylalanine, this CDR3 has 16 amino acids. The nucleotide record is missing. The CDR1 and CDR2 encoded by the germline V gene are SQVTM and ANQGSEA.